The rows below give T cell receptor beta chains drawn from one sample of a study of blood T cells in healthy people across ages. Each CDR3 protein gets one entry after TCRdb re-called the 5' RACE reads with MiXCR. The table records roughly 800,000 distinct CDR3 sequences, 20% to 25% of them present only once. A further study also used this sample, focusing on T cells of mothers and their children.

Sample: blood. These receptors were taken from a boy aged 10-17 years in good health. The CDR3 runs from the conserved cysteine through the conserved F or W. The order of the fields is J gene, CDR3 length, clone size, D gene, V gene, CDR3 protein, CDR3 DNA. A D gene is named only where the DNA matches it firmly. Clone sizes are given selectively: once, few, many, or a class where the clone is expanded.

TRBJ2-7 | 13 | . | . | TRBV6-1 | CASSEFDGYEQYF | TGTGCCAGCAGTGAATTTGACGGCTACGAGCAGTACTTC
TRBJ2-7 | 13 | . | . | TRBV9 | CASSARPLGEQYF | TGTGCCAGCAGTGCGAGGCCTCTTGGGGAGCAGTACTTC
TRBJ2-7 | 16 | . | . | TRBV28 | CASSRGRGLGTYEQYF | TGTGCCAGCAGTCGCGGGCGGGGCTTGGGGACCTACGAGCAGTACTTC
TRBJ2-5 | 16 | . | TRBD2 | TRBV7-2 | CASSGLAGGFLETQYF | TGTGCCAGCAGCGGACTAGCGGGAGGCTTTCTAGAGACCCAGTACTTC
TRBJ2-7 | 14 | . | . | TRBV20-1 | CSASLVAASYEQYF | TGCAGTGCTAGTCTAGTAGCGGCCTCCTACGAGCAGTACTTC
TRBJ2-2 | 14 | . | . | TRBV28 | CASSTTATTGELFF | TGTGCCAGCAGCACGACAGCGACCACCGGGGAGCTGTTTTTT
TRBJ2-7 | 16 | . | . | TRBV28 | CASSTYFSGNGFEQYF | TGTGCCAGCAGTACCTATTTTTCTGGAAACGGCTTCGAGCAGTACTTC
TRBJ1-4 | 14 | . | . | TRBV2 | CASRETGVGEKLFF | TGTGCCAGCAGGGAGACAGGAGTCGGTGAAAAACTGTTTTTT
TRBJ1-2 | 16 | . | . | TRBV11-2 | CASSLRGRQEIYGYTF | TGTGCCAGCAGCCTGCGGGGGCGACAGGAAATCTATGGCTACACCTTC
TRBJ1-1 | 15 | . | TRBD1 | TRBV10-3 | CAISEDKGANTEAFF | TGTGCCATCAGTGAAGATAAGGGGGCGAACACTGAAGCTTTCTTT
TRBJ2-5 | 11 | few | . | TRBV20-1 | CSTLYQETQYF | TGCAGTACACTGTACCAAGAGACCCAGTACTTC
TRBJ1-2 | 19 | few | TRBD1 | TRBV7-9 | CASSFTWKDRDLLNYGYTF | TGTGCCAGCAGCTTTACTTGGAAGGACAGGGACCTACTTAACTATGGCTACACCTTC
TRBJ2-2 | 14 | . | . | TRBV24-1 | CATSDRSVTGELLF | TGTGCCACCAGTGATCGGTCTGTCACCGGGGAGCTGCTTTTT
TRBJ2-3 | 14 | . | . | TRBV14 | CASSRASGTDTQYF | TGTGCCAGCAGCCGGGCTAGCGGCACAGATACGCAGTATTTT
TRBJ1-1 | 15 | . | TRBD1 | TRBV29-1 | CSVLPDRGRGTEAFF | TGCAGCGTACTACCGGACAGGGGGCGCGGGACTGAAGCTTTCTTT
TRBJ1-2 | 15 | . | . | TRBV5-1 | CASSSAGTPIEGYTF | TGCGCCAGCAGCTCGGCCGGGACGCCCATCGAAGGCTACACCTTC
TRBJ2-1 | 14 | . | . | TRBV29-1 | CSAKAPTADNEQFF | TGCAGCGCTAAGGCCCCCACTGCCGACAATGAGCAGTTCTTC
TRBJ2-5 | 14 | . | . | TRBV4-3 | CASSQDGNRETQYF | TGCGCCAGCAGCCAAGATGGAAACCGGGAGACCCAGTACTTC
TRBJ2-1 | 15 | few | TRBD2 | TRBV6-2/TRBV6-3 | CASSYDPPLADKQFF | TGTGCCAGCAGTTACGATCCGCCGCTAGCGGATAAGCAGTTCTTC
TRBJ1-2 | 13 | few | . | TRBV20-1 | CSASVSSFYGYTF | TGCAGTGCTAGCGTATCCTCATTCTATGGCTACACCTTC
TRBJ1-4 | 15 | . | TRBD1 | TRBV15 | CATSAGQKSNEKLFF | TGTGCCACCAGCGCGGGACAGAAGTCTAATGAAAAACTGTTTTTT
TRBJ2-7 | 16 | few | TRBD1 | TRBV3-1 | CASSQESGAGGAEQYF | TGTGCCAGCAGCCAAGAGTCGGGCGCAGGGGGCGCCGAGCAGTACTTC
TRBJ2-5 | 14 | many | . | TRBV7-9 | CASSSGQSGAAQYF | TGTGCCAGCAGCTCAGGACAGTCTGGGGCGGCCCAGTACTTC
TRBJ2-5 | 15 | few | . | TRBV6-2/TRBV6-3 | CASSSGQWMGETQYF | TGTGCCAGCAGTTCAGGACAGTGGATGGGAGAGACCCAGTACTTC
TRBJ1-1 | 14 | . | TRBD1 | TRBV20-1 | CSATQGAWNTEAFF | TGCAGTGCTACCCAGGGGGCATGGAACACTGAAGCTTTCTTT
TRBJ1-5 | 15 | . | TRBD1 | TRBV27 | CASSPRTGGVQPQHF | TGTGCCAGCAGTCCCCGGACAGGGGGCGTTCAGCCCCAGCATTTT
TRBJ2-1 | 15 | few | . | TRBV7-9 | CASSYGQGGLNEQFF | TGTGCCAGCAGCTATGGGCAGGGGGGGCTGAATGAGCAGTTCTTC
TRBJ2-2 | 15 | . | TRBD1 | TRBV5-1 | CASSADRGNTGELFF | TGCGCCAGCAGCGCGGACAGGGGGAACACCGGGGAGCTGTTTTTT
TRBJ2-5 | 18 | few | TRBD1 | TRBV6-5 | CASSYWAGGLGSQETQYF | TGTGCCAGCAGTTACTGGGCAGGGGGCCTGGGGAGCCAAGAGACCCAGTACTTC
TRBJ2-7 | 14 | many | . | TRBV12-3/TRBV12-4 | CASRQGSSSYEQYF | TGTGCCAGTAGGCAGGGGTCCAGCTCCTACGAGCAGTACTTC
TRBJ1-2 | 15 | . | . | TRBV4-2 | CASSQDSLTRYGYTF | TGTGCCAGCAGCCAAGATTCGTTGACCCGCTATGGCTACACCTTC
TRBJ2-2 | 19 | few | TRBD2 | TRBV20-1 | CSARDFMGLAGGPTGELFF | TGCAGTGCTAGAGACTTTATGGGACTAGCGGGAGGGCCCACCGGGGAGCTGTTTTTT
TRBJ2-5 | 12 | few | . | TRBV29-1 | CSVSRGGETQYF | TGCAGCGTCAGCCGTGGGGGAGAGACCCAGTACTTC
TRBJ2-7 | 15 | . | . | TRBV4-3 | CASSQAPRGAYEQYF | TGCGCCAGCAGCCAAGCGCCAAGGGGGGCCTACGAGCAGTACTTC
TRBJ2-1 | 15 | . | . | TRBV7-9 | CASSSQVPGDNEQFF | TGTGCCAGCAGCTCCCAGGTCCCGGGAGACAATGAGCAGTTCTTC
TRBJ2-4 | 18 | few | . | TRBV10-2 | CASSDGGGANLAKNIQYF | TGCGCCAGCAGTGACGGCGGGGGCGCGAACTTAGCCAAAAACATTCAGTACTTC
TRBJ1-5 | 12 | . | . | TRBV12-3/TRBV12-4 | CASSSTSQPQHF | TGTGCCAGCAGTTCCACCAGTCAGCCCCAGCATTTT
TRBJ2-5 | 13 | few | . | TRBV11-1 | CASSPQGEEIQYF | TGTGCCAGCAGCCCACAGGGAGAAGAGATCCAGTACTTC
TRBJ2-1 | 13 | . | . | TRBV2 | CASSLQGTNEQFF | TGTGCCAGCAGTCTACAGGGTACCAATGAGCAGTTCTTC
TRBJ2-2 | 12 | . | . | TRBV28 | CAEQGGTGELFF | TGTGCCGAGCAGGGTGGCACCGGGGAGCTGTTTTTT
TRBJ2-7 | 15 | . | TRBD2 | TRBV7-2 | CASSLQLAGGGEQYF | TGTGCCAGCAGCTTGCAGCTCGCGGGGGGCGGGGAGCAGTACTTC
TRBJ1-2 | 14 | few | . | TRBV28 | CASTLGGAGYGYTF | TGTGCCAGCACTTTGGGGGGGGCCGGGTATGGCTACACCTTC
TRBJ1-5 | 13 | . | . | TRBV28 | CASTGPRSQPQHF | TGTGCCAGTACGGGGCCGCGAAGTCAGCCCCAGCATTTT
TRBJ1-5 | 15 | . | . | TRBV20-1 | CSASFDSPRGGPQHF | TGCAGTGCCTCGTTCGACAGCCCAAGGGGGGGGCCCCAGCATTTT
TRBJ2-1 | 13 | few | . | TRBV27 | CASSWRGRNEQFF | TGTGCCAGCAGTTGGAGGGGACGCAATGAGCAGTTCTTC
TRBJ2-1 | 16 | few | . | TRBV21-1 | CASSHTSGRPSNEQFF | TGTGCCAGCAGCCATACTAGCGGGAGGCCTTCCAATGAGCAGTTCTTC
TRBJ2-1 | 14 | . | . | TRBV11-3 | CASSFSGNNNEQFF | TGTGCCAGCAGCTTCTCAGGGAATAACAATGAGCAGTTCTTC
TRBJ1-1 | 14 | few | . | TRBV12-3/TRBV12-4 | CASTSPRSNTEAFF | TGTGCCAGCACCTCTCCCCGGTCCAATACTGAAGCTTTCTTT
TRBJ2-1 | 15 | . | TRBD1 | TRBV5-1 | CASRIGTGVVNEQFF | TGCGCCAGTAGAATTGGGACAGGGGTCGTAAATGAGCAGTTCTTC
TRBJ1-2 | 15 | . | . | TRBV4-3 | CASSPSQGNNCGYTF | TGCGCCAGCAGCCCCTCCCAGGGAAATAACTGTGGCTACACCTTC
TRBJ2-7 | 15 | . | . | TRBV15 | CATSRDLGNYYEQYF | TGTGCCACCAGCAGAGATCTAGGCAACTACTACGAGCAGTACTTC
TRBJ2-5 | 16 | . | TRBD1 | TRBV2 | CASSPDRDGWQETQYF | TGTGCCAGCAGTCCTGACAGGGATGGGTGGCAAGAGACCCAGTACTTC
TRBJ1-2 | 14 | few | . | TRBV7-2 | CASSLLGGRDGYTF | TGTGCCAGCAGCTTATTAGGGGGACGGGATGGCTACACCTTC
TRBJ2-1 | 13 | few | . | TRBV12-3/TRBV12-4 | CASSLETRWEQFF | TGTGCCAGCAGTTTAGAGACCCGGTGGGAGCAGTTCTTC
TRBJ2-2 | 15 | . | . | TRBV5-1 | CASSVENRESGELFF | TGCGCCAGCAGCGTTGAGAACAGGGAATCCGGGGAGCTGTTTTTT
TRBJ1-5 | 12 | few | . | TRBV20-1 | CSASRGWQPQHF | TGCAGTGCCTCCCGGGGTTGGCAGCCCCAGCATTTT
TRBJ1-5 | 15 | few | TRBD1 | TRBV11-2 | CAAGGADYGNQPQHF | TGTGCCGCAGGGGGGGCGGATTATGGCAATCAGCCCCAGCATTTT
TRBJ1-2 | 12 | . | . | TRBV20-1 | CRAIRGQSGYTF | TGCAGGGCCATACGAGGGCAGAGTGGCTACACCTTC
TRBJ2-5 | 15 | few | TRBD2 | TRBV4-3 | CASSQDPLATETQYF | TGCGCCAGCAGCCAAGATCCACTAGCGACAGAGACCCAGTACTTC